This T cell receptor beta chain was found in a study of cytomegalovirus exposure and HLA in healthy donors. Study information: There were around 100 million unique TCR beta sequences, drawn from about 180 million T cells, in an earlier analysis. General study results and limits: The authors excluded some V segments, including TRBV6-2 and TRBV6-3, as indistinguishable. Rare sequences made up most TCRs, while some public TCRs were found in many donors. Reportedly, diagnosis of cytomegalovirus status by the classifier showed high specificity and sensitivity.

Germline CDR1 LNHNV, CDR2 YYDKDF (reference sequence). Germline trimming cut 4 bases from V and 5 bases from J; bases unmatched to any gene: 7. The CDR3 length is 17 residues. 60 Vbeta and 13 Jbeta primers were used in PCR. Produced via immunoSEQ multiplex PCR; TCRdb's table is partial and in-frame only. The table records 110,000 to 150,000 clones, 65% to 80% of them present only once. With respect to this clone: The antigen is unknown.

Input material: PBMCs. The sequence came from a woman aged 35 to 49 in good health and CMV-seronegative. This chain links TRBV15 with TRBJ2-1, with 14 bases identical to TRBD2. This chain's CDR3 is CATSIGTSGRKNNEQFF. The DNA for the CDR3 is TGTGCCACCAGCATCGGGACTAGCGGGAGAAAGAACAATGAGCAGTTCTTC.